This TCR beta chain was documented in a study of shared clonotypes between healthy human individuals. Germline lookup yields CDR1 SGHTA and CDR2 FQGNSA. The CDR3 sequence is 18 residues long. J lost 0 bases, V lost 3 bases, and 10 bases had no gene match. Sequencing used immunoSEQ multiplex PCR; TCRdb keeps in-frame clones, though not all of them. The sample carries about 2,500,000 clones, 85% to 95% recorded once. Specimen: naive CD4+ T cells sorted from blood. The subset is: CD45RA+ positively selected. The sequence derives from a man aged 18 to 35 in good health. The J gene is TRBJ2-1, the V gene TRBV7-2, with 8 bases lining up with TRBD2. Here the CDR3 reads CASSFATGGPFSYNEQFF. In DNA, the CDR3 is TGTGCCAGCAGCTTTGCGACGGGAGGGCCCTTCTCCTACAATGAGCAGTTCTTC.